The sequence of this TCR beta chain was determined in a study of T cell repertoires in cytomegalovirus infection. Study-wide context: CMV infection and matching HLA type were both indicated by public TCR beta signatures. Study-wide results and limits: There were HLA-C-restricted CMV-specific TCR beta clonotypes dominating the ex vivo response.

About this clonotype: Its antigen remains unknown.

Germline V gene data show CDR1 as KGHDR and CDR2 as SFDVKD. The CDR3 totals 16 residues. V was trimmed by 12 bases and J by 3 bases, leaving 22 bases between them. TCRdb reprocessed the reads via MiXCR and lists one record per CDR3 protein. This table has 250,000 to 300,000 distinct CDR3 sequences, approximately 9.1% appearing once. This clonotype was obtained from a human donor in good health (CMV status not recorded). Some clones in this sample may be carry-over from other donors' samples. Sequencing was done on a sample of PBMCs. The rearrangement links TRBV24-1 to TRBJ2-2; D remains ambiguous. The CDR3 protein is CADSEQWAADTGELFF. In DNA form, the CDR3 reads TGTGCCGACTCAGAGCAATGGGCGGCGGACACCGGGGAGCTGTTTTTT.